The sequence of this TCR beta chain was determined in a study of identical twins. Germline V gene data show CDR1 as SNHLY and CDR2 as FYNNEI. V dropped 10 bases and J dropped 6; count of bases not matched to a gene: 5. This CDR3 spans 14 amino acids. MiXCR, run by TCRdb on the 5' RACE reads, gives a single entry per CDR3 protein. The sample carries roughly 250,000 distinct CDR3 sequences, 6% to 8.5% recorded once. Ten or more counts support this clonotype. Its target is not known. Findings and limits, study-wide: The study based its conclusions on cross-sectional statistical analysis and did not follow the same donors. An excess of low generation probability was shown by twin-shared out-of-frame alpha sequences. Invariant MAIT and iNKT cells are populations that could partly confound zero-insertion analyses. Beta clonotypes that were abundant in cord blood contained fewer insertions, a pattern absent from memory repertoires.

These data are also associated with another study on yellow fever vaccine responses in identical twins.

The clonotype comes from a woman between 18 and 29 years old in good health. Sequenced material: CD8+ T cells sorted from blood. The chain couples TRBV2 to TRBJ2-1; 14 bases match TRBD2. The CDR3 sequence: CATVGTSGSNEQFF. CDR3 DNA sequence: TGTGCCACCGTCGGGACTAGCGGGAGCAATGAGCAGTTCTTC.